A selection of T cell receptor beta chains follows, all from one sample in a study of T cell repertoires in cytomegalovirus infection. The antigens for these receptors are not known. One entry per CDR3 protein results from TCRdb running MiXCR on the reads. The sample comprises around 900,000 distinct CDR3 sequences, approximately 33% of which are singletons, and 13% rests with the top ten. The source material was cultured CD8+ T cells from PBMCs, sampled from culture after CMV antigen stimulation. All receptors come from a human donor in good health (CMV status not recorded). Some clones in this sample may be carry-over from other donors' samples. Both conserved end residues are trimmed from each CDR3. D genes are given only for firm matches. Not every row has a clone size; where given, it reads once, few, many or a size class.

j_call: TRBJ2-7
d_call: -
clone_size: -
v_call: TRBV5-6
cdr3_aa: ASSPRTQPISYEQY

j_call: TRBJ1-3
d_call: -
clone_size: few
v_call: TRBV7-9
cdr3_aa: ASSPPGLGNTIY

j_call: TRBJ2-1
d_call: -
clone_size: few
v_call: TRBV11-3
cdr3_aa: ASSLTGMGYNEQF

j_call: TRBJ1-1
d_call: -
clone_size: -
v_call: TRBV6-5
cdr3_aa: ASSYSRGGTTEAF

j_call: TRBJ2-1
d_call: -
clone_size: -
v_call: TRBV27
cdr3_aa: ASSGGVGTYNEQF

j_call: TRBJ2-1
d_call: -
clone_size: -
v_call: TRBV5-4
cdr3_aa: ASSQPGLLYNEQF

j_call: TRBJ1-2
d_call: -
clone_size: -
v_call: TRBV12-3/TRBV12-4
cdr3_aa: ASSGDGVYGYT

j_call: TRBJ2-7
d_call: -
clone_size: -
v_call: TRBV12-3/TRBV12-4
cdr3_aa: ANSLDSSYEQY

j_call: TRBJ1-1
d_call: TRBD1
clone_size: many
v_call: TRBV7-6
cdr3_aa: ASSLGGTGYEAF

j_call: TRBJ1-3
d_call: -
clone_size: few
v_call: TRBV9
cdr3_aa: ASSAKDRSSGNTIY

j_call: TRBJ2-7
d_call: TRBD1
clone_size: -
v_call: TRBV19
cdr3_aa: ASSIEVGSGTGPYEQY

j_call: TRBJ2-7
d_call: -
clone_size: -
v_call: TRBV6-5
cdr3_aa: ASSYEGSISYEQY

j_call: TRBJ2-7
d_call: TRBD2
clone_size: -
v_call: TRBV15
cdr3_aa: ATSSGGSWYEQY

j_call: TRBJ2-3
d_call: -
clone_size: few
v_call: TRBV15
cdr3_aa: ATSRRGTARTDTQY

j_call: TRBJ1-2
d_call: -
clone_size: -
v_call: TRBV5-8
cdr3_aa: ASSRSQNYGYT

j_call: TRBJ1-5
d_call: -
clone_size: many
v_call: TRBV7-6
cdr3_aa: ASSQAWGNNQPQH

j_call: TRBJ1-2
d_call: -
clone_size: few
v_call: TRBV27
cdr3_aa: ASSATGDLYGYT

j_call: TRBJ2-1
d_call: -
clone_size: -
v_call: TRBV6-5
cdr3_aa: ASSYSMWRRDNEQF

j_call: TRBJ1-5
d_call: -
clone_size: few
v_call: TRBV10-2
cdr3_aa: ASQRVGQPQH

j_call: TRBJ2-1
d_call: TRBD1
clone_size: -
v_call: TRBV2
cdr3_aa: ASSVQGAREQF

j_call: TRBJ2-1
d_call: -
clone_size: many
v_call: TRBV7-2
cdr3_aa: ASSLGSGYPPYNEQF

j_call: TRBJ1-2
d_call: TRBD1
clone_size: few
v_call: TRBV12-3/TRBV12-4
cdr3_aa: ASSSRDSPRKYT

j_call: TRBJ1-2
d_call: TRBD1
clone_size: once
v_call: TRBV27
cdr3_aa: ASSLSGTGGVVIGYT

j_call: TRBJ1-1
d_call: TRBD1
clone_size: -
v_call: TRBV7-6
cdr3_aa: ASSGTGTGGLRAF

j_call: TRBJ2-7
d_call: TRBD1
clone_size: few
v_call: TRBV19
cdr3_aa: ASSILDRSGDEQY

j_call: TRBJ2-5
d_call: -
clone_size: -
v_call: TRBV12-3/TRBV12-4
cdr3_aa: ASSLVGAREIQY

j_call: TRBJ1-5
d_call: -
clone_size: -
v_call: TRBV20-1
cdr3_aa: SARERQPQH

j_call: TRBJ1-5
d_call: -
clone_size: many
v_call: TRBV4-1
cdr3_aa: ASSQDGSNQPQH

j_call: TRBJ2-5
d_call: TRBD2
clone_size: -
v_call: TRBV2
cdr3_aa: ASSGLAGTQETQY

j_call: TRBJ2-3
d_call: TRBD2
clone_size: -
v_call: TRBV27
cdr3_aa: ASSLELAGDTSTDTQY

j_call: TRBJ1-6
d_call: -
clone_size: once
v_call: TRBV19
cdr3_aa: ASSTGPKGPLH

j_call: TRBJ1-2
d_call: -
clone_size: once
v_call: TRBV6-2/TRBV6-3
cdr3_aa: ASSYFTGSGGYT

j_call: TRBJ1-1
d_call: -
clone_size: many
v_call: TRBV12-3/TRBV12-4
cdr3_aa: ASRVKSTGEAF

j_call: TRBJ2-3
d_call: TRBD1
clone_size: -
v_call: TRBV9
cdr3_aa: ASSPRDRAADTQY

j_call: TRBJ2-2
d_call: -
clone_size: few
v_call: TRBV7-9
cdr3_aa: ASISPEQPRNTGELF

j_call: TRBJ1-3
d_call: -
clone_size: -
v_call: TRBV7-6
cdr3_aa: ASSLGRSASGNTIY

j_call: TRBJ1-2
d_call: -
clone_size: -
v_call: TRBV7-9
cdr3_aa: ASTTQTRQELYGYT

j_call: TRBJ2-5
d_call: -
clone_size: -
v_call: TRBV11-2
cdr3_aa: ASSSGGREETQY

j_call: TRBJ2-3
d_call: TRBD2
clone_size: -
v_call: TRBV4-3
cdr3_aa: ASSQKYAGGSRSTDTQY

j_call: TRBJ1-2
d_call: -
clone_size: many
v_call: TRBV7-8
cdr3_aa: ASRERPGKSYGYT

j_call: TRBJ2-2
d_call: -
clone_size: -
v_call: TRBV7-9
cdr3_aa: ASISGDTGELF

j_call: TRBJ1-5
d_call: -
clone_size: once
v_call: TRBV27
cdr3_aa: ASSSDSNPFNQPQH

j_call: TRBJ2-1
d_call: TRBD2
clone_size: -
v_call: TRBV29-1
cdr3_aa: SVEGLPGGPNYNEQF

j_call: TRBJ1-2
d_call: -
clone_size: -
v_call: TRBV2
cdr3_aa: ASSGVAYGYT

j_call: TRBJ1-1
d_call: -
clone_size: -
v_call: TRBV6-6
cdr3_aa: ASSSEGHLNTEAF

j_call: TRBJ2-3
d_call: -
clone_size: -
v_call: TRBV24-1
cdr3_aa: VTSDSYSDTQY

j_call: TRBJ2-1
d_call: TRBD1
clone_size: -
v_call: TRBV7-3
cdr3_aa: ASSPDRGRLPLPDGEQF

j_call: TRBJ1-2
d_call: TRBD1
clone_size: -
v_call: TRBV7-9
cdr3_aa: ASSPQGGPEGYT

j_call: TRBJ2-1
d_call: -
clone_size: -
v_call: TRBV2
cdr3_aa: ASSETSPLGPSEQF

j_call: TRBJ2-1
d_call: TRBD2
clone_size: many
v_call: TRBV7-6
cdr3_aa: ASSFRVSGGYNEQF

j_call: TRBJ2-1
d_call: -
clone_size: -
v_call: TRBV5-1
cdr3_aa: ASSPGGNTPSYNEQF

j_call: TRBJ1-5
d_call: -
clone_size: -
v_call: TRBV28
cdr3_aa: ASNEDPYSNQPQH

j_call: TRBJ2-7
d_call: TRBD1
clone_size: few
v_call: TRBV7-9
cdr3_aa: ASSLGRTGSYEQY

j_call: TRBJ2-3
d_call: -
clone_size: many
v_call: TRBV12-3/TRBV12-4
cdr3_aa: ASTFNVGGSMTDTQY

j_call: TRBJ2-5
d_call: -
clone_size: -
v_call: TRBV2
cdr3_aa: ASSLNHPRAVQY

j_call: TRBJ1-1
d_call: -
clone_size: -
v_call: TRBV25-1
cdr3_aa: ASISGSNTEAF